The T cell receptor beta chain under discussion was sequenced for a study of T cell responses to AZD1222 COVID-19 vaccine. Whole-study results and caveats: Only a handful of AZD1222 recipients were seropositive at baseline.

A word on this clone: Its antigen is unknown.

Sequencing was performed with immunoSEQ multiplex PCR; in TCRdb, only in-frame clones are kept and a portion is missing. The sample records about 42,000 clones, around 80% being singletons. The CDR3 has 18 residues. The germline CDR1 and CDR2 sequences are LNHDA and SQIVND (reference sequence). V trimming: 4 bases; J trimming: 5 bases; junction bases outside the gene matches: 18. The material sequenced was peripheral blood, taken 28 days after the second AZD1222 dose. The V gene is TRBV19, the J gene TRBJ2-5; the match to TRBD1 covers 8 bases. This clonotype was obtained from an adult who received the AZD1222 COVID-19 vaccine. The CDR3 sequence is CASSTDTPGQGPRETQYF. CDR3 nucleotide sequence: TGTGCCAGTAGTACCGATACCCCAGGACAGGGCCCGCGGGAGACCCAGTACTTC. Drawing the rest from reference TRBV19 and TRBJ2-5, the complete variable domain is DGGITQSPKYLFRKEGQNVTLSCEQNLNHDAMYWYRQDPGQGLRLIYYSQIVNDFQKGDIAEGYSVSREKKESFPLTVTSAQKNPTAFYLCASSTDTPGQGPRETQYFGPGTRLLVL.